This TCR beta chain stems from a study of esophageal squamous cell carcinoma under preoperative chemotherapy. For the study at large: TCR repertoires were profiled from both peripheral blood T cells and tumor-infiltrating lymphocytes. Findings and limits, study-wide: Clonal contraction, more than amplification, hit abundant clones after paclitaxel-nedaplatin. After treatment, tumor-infiltrating lymphocytes seemed to come partly from incoming peripheral T cells, not only local changes.

Time point specified: before preoperative PTX-NDP chemotherapy. Before surgery, patients were given preoperative paclitaxel-nedaplatin chemotherapy. Comments on this clonotype: The antigen is not known.

TCRdb reprocessed the PCR reads with MiXCR, giving one entry per CDR3 protein. This sample has 15,000 or so distinct CDR3 sequences, with under 55% found just once. This CDR3 comprises 15 residues. This TCR derives from a human donor with esophageal squamous cell carcinoma. The donor label of this sample is uncertain. Collection of the sample occurred from a patient given preoperative chemotherapy. The chain recombines TRBV12-3 or TRBV12-4 with TRBJ2-2; tentative D call: TRBD2 (5 bases). The DNA end is more similar to TRBJ2-3, so the J call may be wrong. For the CDR3, the DNA is TGTGCCAGCAGTTTATTGAGGGTAGGCACCGGGGCGCAGTATTTT. The encoded protein is CASSLLRVGTGAQYF.